Listed here are 15 T cell receptor beta chains from one sample, sequenced in a study of blood T cell repertoires in COVID-19. Assay: immunoSEQ multiplex PCR; the TCRdb copy retains only in-frame clones and omits some. The sample includes about 14,000 clones, approximately 80% of them seen just once. The sample comprised peripheral blood. Every receptor here comes from a woman in her 50s with active or convalescent COVID-19.

The chain has TRBV19 and TRBJ1-1, with 10 bases matching TRBD1. From germline, CDR1 is LNHDA and CDR2 SQIVND (reference sequence). The CDR3 loop spans 15 amino acids. The ends lost 6 bases at V and 3 bases at J; junction bases unmatched: 7. The CDR3 bases are TGTGCCAGTAGCGCCTTCGACAGGGGGCACACTGAAGCTTTCTTT. It translates to CASSAFDRGHTEAFF.

The CDR3 protein is CASSLGEIAQTQYF. CDR3 bases: TGCGCCAGCAGCTTGGGGGAGATCGCACAGACCCAGTACTTC. The V gene is TRBV5-1, the J gene TRBJ2-5, with D perhaps matching TRBD2 (5 bases). The CDR3 has 14 amino acids. Deletions cut 0 bases from V and 6 bases from J, with 12 bases between. Germline values: CDR1 SGHRS, CDR2 YFSETQ.

CDR3 residues: CASSLATHGYTF. CDR3 DNA sequence: TGTGCCAGCAGCTTAGCCACTCATGGCTACACCTTC. This chain links TRBV7-8 with TRBJ1-2; D is unclear. The CDR3 consists of 12 residues. V was shortened by 0 bases and J by 6 bases, with 5 bases between the two germline ends. Germline CDR1 SGHVS, CDR2 FQNEAQ.

CDR3 nucleotides: TGTGCCATCACCGGGACAGTTGGTCAGCCCCAGCATTTT. Translation: CAITGTVGQPQHF. The chain employs TRBV10-3 and TRBJ1-5; 7 bases match TRBD1. Trimming cost V 7 bases and J 6 bases; bases outside gene matches: 6. The germline gives CDR1 ENHRY, CDR2 SYGVKD. The CDR3 sequence is 13 residues long.

The chain links TRBV6-5 to TRBJ1-1; D unresolved. The V end was cut by 0 bases, the J end by 1 base, with 9 bases between. CDR3 length equals 15 residues. CDR1 is MNHEY and CDR2 is SVGAGI in the germline V gene. The CDR3 DNA reads TGTGCCAGCAGTTACTCGAGGTTGGGGAACACTGAAGCTTTCTTT. Translating it yields CASSYSRLGNTEAFF.

This clone was picked up one time. The rearrangement links TRBV5-1 to TRBJ1-1; D unclear. V was trimmed by 4 bases and J by 1 base, leaving 11 bases between them. The CDR3 covers 14 residues. Germline CDR1 SGHRS, CDR2 YFSETQ. In DNA form, the CDR3 reads TGCGCCAGCAGCCCACTAGCGGCGAACACTGAAGCTTTCTTT. The encoded protein is CASSPLAANTEAFF.

This clone appeared a single time. This rearrangement joins TRBV19 to TRBJ1-5; TRBD1 agrees at 11 bases. The CDR3 covers 18 residues. V was clipped by 3 bases and J by 6 bases; unmatched bases: 13. Germline assignment: CDR1 LNHDA and CDR2 SQIVND (reference sequence). CDR3 nucleotide sequence: TGTGCCAGTAGTATCTACAGGTCGGGGACAGGGGGTGGTCAGCCCCAGCATTTT. Translation gives CASSIYRSGTGGGQPQHF. The whole variable domain, remainder taken from reference TRBV19 and TRBJ1-5, is DGGITQSPKYLFRKEGQNVTLSCEQNLNHDAMYWYRQDPGQGLRLIYYSQIVNDFQKGDIAEGYSVSREKKESFPLTVTSAQKNPTAFYLCASSIYRSGTGGGQPQHFGDGTRLSIL.

This clone has a handful of counts. The gene calls are TRBV5-1 and TRBJ1-2; 7 bases line up with TRBD1. V dropped 0 bases and J dropped 5; count of bases not matched to a gene: 13. The CDR3 sequence is 17 residues long. Germline CDR1 is SGHRS and CDR2 is YFSETQ. The CDR3, as DNA: TGCGCCAGCAGCTTGGGAGAGGGACAGCCAAGAGGTTATGGCTACACCTTC. It encodes CASSLGEGQPRGYGYTF.

The V gene is TRBV19, the J gene TRBJ1-5; a possible D gene is TRBD1 (5 bases). The CDR3 totals 15 residues. V was shortened by 3 bases and J by 3 bases, with 12 bases between the two germline ends. Germline V gene lookup returns CDR1 LNHDA and CDR2 SQIVND (reference sequence). Here the CDR3 DNA reads TGTGCCAGTAGTATTGGAGGGGTTCTCAATCAGCCCCAGCATTTT. Protein sequence: CASSIGGVLNQPQHF.

This chain uses TRBV9 with TRBJ2-1, with TRBD2 as a possible D gene (5 bases). V shed 0 bases and J shed 10 bases, with 11 bases lying between them. Germline V gives CDR1 SGDLS, CDR2 YYNGEE. This CDR3 has 13 residues. In DNA, the CDR3 is TGTGCCAGCAGCGTAGGACCGCCGGGGGAGCAGTTCTTC. Its protein is CASSVGPPGEQFF.

J is TRBJ2-7 and V is TRBV27, with D uncertain. The CDR3 consists of 11 residues. CDR1 MNHEY and CDR2 SMNVEV come from the germline V gene (reference sequence). Between the trimmed V and J ends, which lost 6 bases and 3 bases, there was a span of 6 bases. The CDR3, as DNA: TGTGCCAGCAGCCTAAACTACGAGCAGTACTTC. Translated, it gives CASSLNYEQYF.

The chain has TRBV27 and TRBJ1-1; a possible D gene is TRBD1 (6 bases). This CDR3 spans 16 amino acids. V dropped 2 bases and J dropped 5 bases, with 18 bases sitting between them. In germline, CDR1 is MNHEY, CDR2 SMNVEV (reference sequence). This CDR3 reads CASSLTLLRGRTEAFF. The CDR3 coding sequence is TGTGCCAGCAGTTTAACTCTTTTGCGGGGGCGGACTGAAGCTTTCTTT.

By sample fraction, this clone is medium-sized. The V and J genes are TRBV30 and TRBJ2-2, with 8 bases fitting TRBD1. V lost 0 bases, J lost 1 base, and 7 bases stayed unmatched. Germline assignment: CDR1 GTSNPN and CDR2 SVGIG (reference sequence). The CDR3 contains 17 residues. The CDR3 is CAWSVGTGERNTGELFF. CDR3 bases: TGTGCCTGGAGTGTAGGGACAGGAGAAAGGAACACCGGGGAGCTGTTTTTT. Full variable domain (outside the CDR3, taken from reference TRBV30 and TRBJ2-2): SQTIHQWPATLVQPVGSPLSLECTVEGTSNPNLYWYRQAAGRGLQLLFYSVGIGQISSEVPQNLSASRPQDRQFILSSKKLLLSDSGFYLCAWSVGTGERNTGELFFGEGSRLTVL.

The chain joins TRBV5-1 to TRBJ2-7, with 12 bases that match TRBD2. There are 19 residues in the CDR3. Germline V lookup: CDR1 SGHRS, CDR2 YFSETQ. The junction had 15 bases not matched to a gene; V was cut back by 4 bases and J by 1 base. CDR3 loop: CASSGAEVGLAGRSYEQYF. The CDR3 DNA reads as TGCGCCAGCAGCGGTGCAGAGGTGGGACTAGCGGGCCGATCCTACGAGCAGTACTTC.

V usage is TRBV24-1 and J usage is TRBJ2-1; TRBD1 aligns across 9 bases. The junction had 10 bases not matched to a gene; V was cut back by 4 bases and J by 7 bases. In germline, CDR1 is KGHDR, CDR2 SFDVKD. The CDR3 is 16 amino acids. CDR3 coding DNA: TGTGCCACCAGTGACCCCTCGGGACAGGGAAGGAATGAGCAGTTCTTC. Its protein product is CATSDPSGQGRNEQFF.